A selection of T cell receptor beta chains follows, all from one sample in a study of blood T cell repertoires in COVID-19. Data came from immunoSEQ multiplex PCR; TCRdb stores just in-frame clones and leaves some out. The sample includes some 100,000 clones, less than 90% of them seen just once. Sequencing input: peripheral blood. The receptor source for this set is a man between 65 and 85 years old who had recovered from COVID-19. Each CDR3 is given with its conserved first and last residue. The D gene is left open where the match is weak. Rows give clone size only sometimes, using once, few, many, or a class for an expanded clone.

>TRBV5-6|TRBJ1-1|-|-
CASSLMDSLMNTEAFF
TGTGCCAGCAGCTTGATGGACAGTTTAATGAACACTGAAGCTTTCTTT
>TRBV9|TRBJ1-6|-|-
CASSARLSSYNSPLHF
TGTGCCAGCAGCGCCCGATTGAGCTCCTATAATTCACCCCTCCACTTT
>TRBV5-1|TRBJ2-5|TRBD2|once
CASSLVSSGQETQYF
TGCGCCAGCAGCTTGGTTTCTAGCGGTCAAGAGACCCAGTACTTC
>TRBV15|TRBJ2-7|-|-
CATSRDYRGIYEQYF
TGTGCCACCAGCAGAGATTATCGGGGTATCTACGAGCAGTACTTC
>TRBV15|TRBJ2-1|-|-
CATSLYNEQFF
TGTGCCACCAGCCTCTACAATGAGCAGTTCTTC
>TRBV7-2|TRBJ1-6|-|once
CASSSSGGEPLHF
TGTGCCAGCAGCTCCTCCGGCGGCGAGCCCCTCCACTTT
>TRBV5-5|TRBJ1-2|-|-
CASSLDTSYGYTF
TGTGCCAGCAGCTTGGATACGAGCTATGGCTACACCTTC
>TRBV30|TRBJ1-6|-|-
CAWSVRNSPLHF
TGTGCCTGGAGTGTACGGAATTCACCCCTCCACTTT
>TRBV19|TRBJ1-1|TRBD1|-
CASNRGGDTEAFF
TGTGCCAGTAACAGGGGGGGGGACACTGAAGCTTTCTTT
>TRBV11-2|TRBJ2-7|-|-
CASDTQMDSSYEQYF
TGTGCCAGCGACACCCAGATGGACAGCTCCTACGAGCAGTACTTC
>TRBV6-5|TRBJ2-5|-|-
CASSYNRQGGETQYF
TGTGCCAGCAGTTACAATCGGCAGGGAGGAGAGACCCAGTACTTC
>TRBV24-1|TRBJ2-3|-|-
CATSDLRGREGGDTQYF
TGTGCCACCAGTGATTTGAGGGGCAGGGAGGGGGGAGATACGCAGTATTTT
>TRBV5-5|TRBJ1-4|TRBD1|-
CASSPRGRADEKLFF
TGTGCCAGCAGCCCCAGGGGGCGGGCTGATGAAAAACTGTTTTTT